This T cell receptor beta chain was recovered during a study of blood T cell repertoires in COVID-19. Study overall: From the United States, Italy and Spain came samples of acute and convalescent COVID-19. Nucleic acid was either cDNA or gDNA, and it came from T cells, B-cell-depleted T cells, or PBMCs.

Trimming removed 4 bases from V and 4 bases from J, with 19 bases in between. The germline V gene encodes CDR1 SGDLS and CDR2 YYNGEE. The CDR3 runs 16 residues. Profiled with immunoSEQ multiplex PCR; TCRdb holds only in-frame clones, not every one. This table has about 64,000 clones, approximately 82% appearing once. Sequences were obtained from peripheral blood. The receptor was isolated from a woman aged 55-70 years with acute or convalescent COVID-19. The chain joins TRBV9 to TRBJ2-3; unclear D gene. The chain's CDR3 is CASSIGRLQIPDTQYF. The CDR3 nucleotides read TGTGCCAGCAGCATCGGCCGACTGCAGATTCCAGATACGCAGTATTTT.